There are a few counts of the clone carrying this T cell receptor (beta chain). The source of the sample is a study of Ad26.COV2.S vaccination and SARS-CoV-2 variants. CDR3 size: 14 residues. Deletions cut 8 bases from V and 0 bases from J, with 14 bases between. Germline assignment: CDR1 MNHEY and CDR2 SMNVEV (reference sequence). Treatment reported: approximately 18 received Ad26.COV2.S at low or high dose, single or two shots; about 5 received placebo; per-sample allocation not given. Following the first vaccine or placebo injection, samples were taken on day 63. Assay used: immunoSEQ multiplex PCR; TCRdb lists only in-frame clones, some missing. The sample carries over 400,000 clones, 89% recorded once.

The sequence was collected from a person between 18 and 60 years old who received the Ad26.COV2.S COVID-19 vaccine or a placebo. The gene calls are TRBV27 and TRBJ2-7, with D possibly being TRBD1 or TRBD2 (5 bases each). The sequencing used peripheral blood, collected in a trial of Ad26.COV2.S vaccine versus placebo. The chain's CDR3 is CASQWDGTSYEQYF. CDR3 sequence (DNA): TGTGCCAGCCAGTGGGACGGAACCTCCTACGAGCAGTACTTC.